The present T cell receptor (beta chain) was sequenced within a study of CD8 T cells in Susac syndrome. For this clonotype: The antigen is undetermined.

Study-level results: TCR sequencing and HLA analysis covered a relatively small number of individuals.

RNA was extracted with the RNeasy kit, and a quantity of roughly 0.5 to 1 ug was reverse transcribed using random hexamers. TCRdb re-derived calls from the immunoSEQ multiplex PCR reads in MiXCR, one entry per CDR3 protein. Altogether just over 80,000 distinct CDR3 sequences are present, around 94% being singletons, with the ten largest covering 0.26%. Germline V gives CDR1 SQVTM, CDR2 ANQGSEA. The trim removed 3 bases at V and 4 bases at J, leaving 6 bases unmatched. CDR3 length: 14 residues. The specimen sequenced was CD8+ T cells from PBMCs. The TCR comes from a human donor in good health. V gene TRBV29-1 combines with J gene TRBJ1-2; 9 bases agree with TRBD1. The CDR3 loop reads CSVDPGQGSYGYTF. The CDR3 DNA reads TGCAGCGTTGACCCGGGACAGGGCAGCTATGGCTACACCTTC.